Below are 3 T cell receptor beta chains sequenced from a single sample in a study of blood T cells in healthy people across ages. It was with a sample-barcoded 5' primer and a J-beta primer mix that a second PCR of roughly 7 to 12 cycles was run. Each CDR3 protein gets one entry after TCRdb re-called the 5' RACE reads with MiXCR. The sample comprises 540,000 or so distinct CDR3 sequences, less than 25% of which are singletons, and around 10% rests with the top ten. Separately, the same data were catalogued under a study of T cells of mothers and their children.

The sequenced sample consisted of blood. Receptor source: a boy aged 5-17 years in good health.

The chain joins TRBV20-1 to TRBJ2-5; 7 bases line up with TRBD1. The CDR3 is made up of 15 amino acids. Unmatched junction bases numbered 5, after V lost 0 bases and J lost 1 base. Germline V lookup: CDR1 DFQATT, CDR2 SNEGSKA (reference sequence). CDR3 sequence reads: CSARDGTASQETQYF. In nucleotides, the CDR3 is TGCAGTGCTAGAGATGGGACAGCCTCCCAAGAGACCCAGTACTTC.

The chain couples TRBV20-1 to TRBJ2-1; D gene unclear. CDR1 and CDR2 (germline): DFQATT, SNEGSKA (reference sequence). V was shortened by 6 bases and J by 8 bases, with 11 bases between the two germline ends. This CDR3 is 11 amino acids long. The CDR3 region is CSAADMDEQFF. Here the CDR3 DNA reads TGCAGTGCCGCCGACATGGATGAGCAGTTCTTC.

The chain joins TRBV5-6 to TRBJ2-1, with D hard to call. Germline V CDR1 and CDR2: SGHDT, YYEEEE. The CDR3 runs to 16 residues. V shed 1 base and J shed 5 bases, with 16 bases lying between them. The chain's CDR3 is CASSLSPPAPDNEQFF. The CDR3 DNA reads TGTGCCAGCAGCTTGAGCCCCCCGGCCCCAGACAATGAGCAGTTCTTC.